This paragraph reports one T cell receptor beta chain. Its antigen remains unknown. These data are taken from a study of cytomegalovirus exposure and HLA in healthy donors. General study results and limits: Excluded: some indistinguishable V segments such as TRBV6-2 and TRBV6-3. A later analysis linked 15,000 to 20,000 TCR beta sequences to HLA alleles at 0.05 false discovery rate. The study labeled 170 or so TCR beta chains cytomegalovirus-associated.

The PCR ran on 60 Vbeta and 13 Jbeta primers. Sequencing used immunoSEQ multiplex PCR; TCRdb keeps in-frame clones, though not all of them. This table holds 160,000 or so clones, around 79% found once. The CDR3 spans 15 residues. V was clipped by 0 bases and J by 0 bases, with 6 bases between them. In germline, CDR1 is SGHNT, CDR2 YYREEE (reference sequence). Sequenced: PBMCs. The gene calls are TRBV5-4 and TRBJ2-2, with a weak D call TRBD2 (5 bases). This sequence was found in a man aged 35-49 years in good health and CMV-seronegative. The CDR3 here is CASSLAGTNTGELFF. The CDR3 DNA reads as TGTGCCAGCAGCTTGGCCGGGACGAACACCGGGGAGCTGTTTTTT.